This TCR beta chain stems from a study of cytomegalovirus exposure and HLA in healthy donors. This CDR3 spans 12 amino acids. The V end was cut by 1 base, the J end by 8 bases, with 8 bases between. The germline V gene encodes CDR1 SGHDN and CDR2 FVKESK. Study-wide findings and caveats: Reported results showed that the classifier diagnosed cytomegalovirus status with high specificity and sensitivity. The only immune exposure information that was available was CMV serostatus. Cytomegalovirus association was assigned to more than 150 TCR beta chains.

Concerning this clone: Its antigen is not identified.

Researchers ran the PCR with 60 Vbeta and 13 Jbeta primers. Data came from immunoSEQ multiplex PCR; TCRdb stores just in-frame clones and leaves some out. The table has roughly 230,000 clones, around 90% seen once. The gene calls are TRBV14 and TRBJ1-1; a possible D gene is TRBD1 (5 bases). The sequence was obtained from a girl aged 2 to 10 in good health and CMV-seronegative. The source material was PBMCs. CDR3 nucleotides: TGTGCCAGCAGCCAAGTTGCAGGGGAAGCTTTCTTT. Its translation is CASSQVAGEAFF.